The text below deals with one T cell receptor beta chain. The antigen remains undetermined. Germline CDR1 is SEHNR and CDR2 is FQNEAQ (reference sequence). J was trimmed by 4 bases and V by 5 bases; bases with no gene match: 4. This CDR3 comprises 14 residues. This sample is drawn from a study of OX40 agonist ivuxolimab in advanced cancers. Turning to the study itself: Patients' therapy was ivuxolimab, an antibody that acts as an agonist of OX40 (CD134). Partial responses were achieved by three patients, of whom one had hepatocellular carcinoma and two had cutaneous melanoma.

Whole-study results and caveats: Compared with CD4+, CD8+ T cells on average had more expanded clones.

Some clones are missing from TCRdb's copy, which holds only in-frame ones; the method was immunoSEQ multiplex PCR. The sample carries 55,000 to 75,000 clones, approximately 90% recorded once. The chain links TRBV7-9 to TRBJ2-2; 7 positions match TRBD2. The clonotype originates from an adult with an advanced solid tumor such as melanoma, head and neck, liver or kidney cancer. This material consisted of CD4+ or CD8+ T cells sorted from blood, taken in a trial of the OX40 agonist ivuxolimab. As DNA, the CDR3 is TGTGCCAGCAGCAGCGGGGTTTCCACCGGGGAGCTGTTTTTT. Protein: CASSSGVSTGELFF.